This T cell receptor (beta chain) is from a study of T-cell reconstitution after alpha-beta-depleted transplantation in children (dated by TCRdb to about 2016). Turning to the overall study: The study quantitatively tracked T-cell immune reconstitution after TCRalphabeta/CD19-depleted allogeneic hematopoietic cell transplantation in children using TCR repertoire profiling.

Turning to this clonotype: The antigen this receptor binds is unknown. No much larger clone exists at a distance of one base, and base qualities are not known.

CDR1 and CDR2, per the germline V gene (reference sequence), are DFQATT and SNEGSKA. The CDR3, from cysteine to valine, totals 14 residues. Only the CDR3 DNA is retained, 42 bases long and in frame from the first base. The V end gives up 6 bases and the J end 5 bases, leaving 8 bases in the junction not matched to a gene. Library creation used PCR. Sequencing was carried out with an Illumina HiSeq 2500. TCR libraries were prepared with molecular barcoding, using unique molecular identifiers to normalize TCRbeta repertoire quantification. Starting from the raw public reads, TCRdb applied fastp trimming at Q25, assembled clones with MiXCR and retained in-frame beta chains. Rows merge per CDR3 protein into single entries with the most common DNA and genes. This sample gives about 340,000 distinct CDR3 sequences in total; about an eighth of them show up just once. The biggest ten clones account for around 4.5% of the sample.

The receptor was derived from a human donor who donated a stem cell graft to a child with Fanconi anemia. The source was PBMCs, collected from the stem cell graft. The sequence joins TRBV20-1 to TRBJ2-7, and TRBD2 matches 12 of the central bases. The CDR3 sequence is CSAGSASGGDEQYV. Here is the DNA: TGCAGTGCCGGCTCTGCTAGCGGGGGGGACGAGCAGTACGTC.